What follows describes a single T cell receptor (beta chain). Those enrolled, adults aged roughly 18 to 100 years, came from fewer than 25 US areas. Some clones are missing from TCRdb's copy, which holds only in-frame ones; the method was immunoSEQ multiplex PCR. The sample consists of about 200,000 clones, 80% to 90% of them appearing once. CDR1 is LGHNT and CDR2 is FRNRAP in the germline V gene. CDR3 length: 13 amino acids. Trimming took 1 base from V and 3 from J, leaving 6 bases between them. The record originates from a study of blood T cell repertoires in COVID-19. As for the study in general: PBMCs, B-cell-depleted T cells, or T cells provided the cDNA or gDNA that made up the material.

The specimen sequenced was PBMCs or T cells enriched from blood (not recorded which). The V and J genes are TRBV12-5 and TRBJ1-2; D not certain. The TCR was taken from a woman in her 40s with acute COVID-19. The CDR3 sequence: CASGLGKYYGYTF. CDR3 sequence (DNA): TGTGCTAGTGGTTTGGGTAAATACTATGGCTACACCTTC.